This T cell receptor (beta chain) was sequenced for a study of technical replicates of blood from several donors. TCRdb keeps only in-frame clones here, not all; method: immunoSEQ multiplex PCR. The sample lists about 80,000 clones, 85% to 95% seen once, with approximately 0.35% in the top ten. Sequencing used T cells isolated from PBMCs. This TCR derives from a human donor in good health.

The CDR3 loop is CASSVGDSRDLYNEQFF. CDR3 in DNA: TGTGCCAGCAGCGTAGGGGACTCAAGGGACCTATACAATGAGCAGTTCTTC. The chain has TRBV9 and TRBJ2-1, with D perhaps matching TRBD2 (6 bases). Trimming removed 0 bases at V and 4 bases at J, with 17 bases between. There are 17 residues in the CDR3. CDR1 is SGDLS, CDR2 YYNGEE, per germline.